This TCR beta chain was identified during a study of cytomegalovirus exposure and HLA in healthy donors. Primers for the PCR totalled 60 Vbeta and 13 Jbeta. Using immunoSEQ multiplex PCR, the repertoire was profiled, and TCRdb retains in-frame clones only, with some absent. The data show 100,000 to 150,000 clones, about 79% seen once. V was trimmed by 0 bases and J by 0 bases, leaving 7 bases between them. The CDR3 runs 14 residues. Germline lookup yields CDR1 SGHRS and CDR2 YFSETQ. This sequence joins TRBV5-1 and TRBJ2-7; D not certain. Sequenced: PBMCs. The source is a man between 50 and 59 years old in good health and CMV-seronegative. The CDR3 sequence is CASSLGAGSYEQYF. The DNA for the CDR3 is TGCGCCAGCAGCTTGGGGGCAGGCTCCTACGAGCAGTACTTC.